This T cell receptor beta chain emerged from a study of cytomegalovirus exposure and HLA in healthy donors. Study observations and caveats: There was a cluster of highly shared sequence variants that was likely a sequencing artifact.

Donors showed nominal health when sampled, although they likely had unrecorded immune exposures. This clone has only one observation. Antigen unknown. Researchers ran the PCR with 60 Vbeta and 13 Jbeta primers. Profiling relied on immunoSEQ multiplex PCR, and the TCRdb table lists in-frame clones only, not all of them. The sample has about 200,000 clones; about three quarters are singletons. The sequencing input was PBMCs. The TCR was taken from a man aged 35-49 years in good health and CMV-seronegative.

The CDR3 region is CASSPQGGSYEQYF. The CDR3 coding sequence is TGCGCCAGCAGTCCTCAGGGTGGTTCCTACGAGCAGTACTTC. V usage is TRBV5-1 and J usage is TRBJ2-7, with D possibly being TRBD1 (5 bases). From germline, CDR1 is SGHRS and CDR2 YFSETQ. This CDR3 has 14 residues. Trimming removed 5 bases from V and 1 base from J, with 13 bases in between.